These 26 T cell receptor beta chains were all obtained from the same sample, sequenced in a study of T cell repertoires in cytomegalovirus infection. MiXCR was run by TCRdb on the reads, yielding one entry per CDR3 protein. The profile shows about 450,000 distinct CDR3 sequences, about 33% of them singletons. The sample consisted of PBMCs. The receptors here all came from a human donor in good health (CMV status not recorded). Some clones in this sample may be carry-over from other donors' samples.

This clonotype was recorded at least ten times. The CDR3 nucleotides read TGTGCCAGCAGCGTAGCTACCCCCACCGGGGAGCTGTTTTTT. Its protein is CASSVATPTGELFF. The chain couples TRBV9 to TRBJ2-2; the D is unclear. The CDR3 has 14 amino acids. The germline V gene encodes CDR1 SGDLS and CDR2 YYNGEE. Trimming pared 0 bases from V and 4 bases from J, leaving 7 bases between.

This chain connects TRBV29-1 to TRBJ2-6; tentative D call: TRBD2 (5 bases). This CDR3 is built from 15 residues. Trimming took off 3 bases at V and 0 bases at J, with 9 bases between the two ends. From germline, CDR1 is SQVTM and CDR2 ANQGSEA. As DNA, the CDR3 is TGCAGCGTTGATATGGGGAGCTCTGGGGCCAACGTCCTGACTTTC. It yields the protein CSVDMGSSGANVLTF.

This clonotype was counted a few times. This rearrangement joins TRBV7-6 to TRBJ1-5, with 8 bases fitting TRBD1. There are 14 residues in the CDR3. V shed 4 bases and J 6 bases; nucleotides not matched to a gene: 5. Per germline, CDR1 SGHVS and CDR2 FNYEAQ. CDR3 sequence (DNA): TGTGCCAGCAGCTCTAGACAGGGGAGTCAGCCCCAGCATTTT. This gives the protein CASSSRQGSQPQHF.

V gene TRBV2 combines with J gene TRBJ1-1; D gene uncertain. This CDR3 has 14 amino acids. CDR1 and CDR2 from the germline V gene are SNHLY and FYNNEI. With 0 bases removed from V and 7 bases from J, the gap between germline ends came to 12 bases. The CDR3 DNA sequence: TGTGCCAGCAGTGAAGCGCTTGGCGCAGTTGAAGCTTTCTTT. Residues: CASSEALGAVEAFF.

CDR3 region: CASTMGGRNEQFF. CDR3 bases: TGTGCCAGCACAATGGGGGGACGCAATGAGCAGTTCTTC. The V call is TRBV6-1, the J call TRBJ2-1; tentative D call: TRBD2 (6 bases). The CDR3 sequence is 13 residues long. Germline-derived CDR1 and CDR2 are MNHNS and SASEGT. Trimming stripped 7 bases from V and 6 bases from J, with 13 bases between.

This chain links TRBV20-1 with TRBJ2-4, with 9 bases aligning to TRBD1. Germline loops: CDR1 DFQATT, CDR2 SNEGSKA (reference sequence). The CDR3 consists of 14 residues. V was clipped by 4 bases and J by 9 bases; unmatched bases: 10. The CDR3: CSAIALTGGSIQYF. CDR3 nucleotides: TGCAGTGCTATTGCCCTGACAGGGGGAAGCATTCAGTACTTC.

In this sample, this clonotype turned up many times. V and J are TRBV7-8 and TRBJ2-1, with 11 nucleotides matching TRBD2. CDR3 length equals 19 residues. Germline values: CDR1 SGHVS, CDR2 FQNEAQ. V lost 4 bases and J lost 0; bases outside the gene matches: 11. In nucleotides, the CDR3 is TGTGCCAGCAGCTCACTAGCGGGGGCCGCTATTTTCTCCTACAATGAGCAGTTCTTC. Protein product: CASSSLAGAAIFSYNEQFF. Combining the CDR3 with reference TRBV7-8 and TRBJ2-1 gives the whole variable domain GAGVSQSPRYKVAKRGQDVALRCDPISGHVSLFWYQQALGQGPEFLTYFQNEAQLDKSGLPSDRFFAERPEGSVSTLKIQRTQQEDSAVYLCASSSLAGAAIFSYNEQFFGPGTRLTVL.

The rearrangement joins TRBV28 to TRBJ2-2, with D perhaps being TRBD1 or TRBD2 (5 bases each). The CDR3 is 14 amino acids. V gave up 2 bases and J gave up 8 bases, with 12 bases separating them. Germline V gene lookup returns CDR1 MDHEN and CDR2 SYDVKM. CDR3 amino acids: CASSLVGTAGELFF. For the CDR3, the DNA is TGTGCCAGCAGTTTAGTCGGGACGGCGGGGGAGCTGTTTTTT.

This clonotype was seen a handful of times. The chain combines TRBV6-5 with TRBJ2-5; 7 bases line up with TRBD2. In germline, CDR1 is MNHEY, CDR2 SVGAGI. The CDR3 runs to 13 residues. V gave up 6 bases and J gave up 4 bases; unmatched junction bases: 5. The CDR3 region is CASRPPGGETQYF. The CDR3 DNA reads TGTGCCAGCAGGCCCCCGGGAGGAGAGACCCAGTACTTC.

This clonotype was counted a few times. The chain joins TRBV19 to TRBJ2-3; the match to TRBD2 covers 8 bases. In germline, CDR1 is LNHDA, CDR2 SQIVND (reference sequence). V trimming: 5 bases; J trimming: 0 bases; junction bases outside the gene matches: 4. This CDR3 spans 15 amino acids. The CDR3 here is CASSSRGGSTDTQYF. In DNA form, the CDR3 reads TGTGCCAGTAGTTCACGGGGGGGGAGCACAGATACGCAGTATTTT.

The rearrangement joins TRBV2 to TRBJ2-1, with 9 bases lining up with TRBD2. With V trimmed by 1 base and J by 2 bases, 3 bases remained unmatched. The CDR3 has 16 amino acids. CDR1 is SNHLY and CDR2 is FYNNEI in the germline V gene. This chain's CDR3 is CASSEVRGGPYNEQFF. The CDR3, as DNA: TGTGCCAGCAGTGAAGTGCGGGGGGGCCCCTACAATGAGCAGTTCTTC.

Many counts were recorded for this clonotype. CDR3 amino acids: CASSPGQQNTEAFF. In DNA, the CDR3 is TGCGCCAGCAGCCCGGGACAGCAGAACACTGAAGCTTTCTTT. The chain carries TRBV4-3 and TRBJ1-1; 7 nucleotides align to TRBD1. The CDR3 spans 14 residues. Germline V lookup: CDR1 LGHNA, CDR2 YSLEER. The trim removed 4 bases at V and 1 base at J, leaving 3 bases unmatched.

This clonotype was observed a few times. The V gene is TRBV20-1, the J gene TRBJ2-5; no reliable D call. Germline V gene sequence: CDR1 DFQATT, CDR2 SNEGSKA (reference sequence). V lost 1 base to trimming and J lost 0 bases, with 6 bases between them. The CDR3 extends over 13 amino acids. CDR3 sequence: CSARGPDQETQYF. The DNA of the CDR3 is TGCAGTGCTAGAGGACCAGACCAAGAGACCCAGTACTTC.

The gene calls are TRBV5-6 and TRBJ1-5; TRBD1 matches 7 bases. There are 17 residues in the CDR3. CDR1 SGHDT and CDR2 YYEEEE come from the germline V gene. After removal of 4 bases from V and 2 bases from J, the junction contained 12 bases not matched to a gene. CDR3 coding DNA: TGTGCCAGCAGCAGGCAAACAGGGGAGGGGGGCAATCAGCCCCAGCATTTT. It is translated as CASSRQTGEGGNQPQHF. Complete variable domain (other parts from reference TRBV5-6 and TRBJ1-5): DAGVTQSPTHLIKTRGQQVTLRCSPKSGHDTVSWYQQALGQGPQFIFQYYEEEERQRGNFPDRFSGHQFPNYSSELNVNALLLGDSALYLCASSRQTGEGGNQPQHFGDGTRLSIL.

The chain combines TRBV24-1 with TRBJ1-2, with a weak D call TRBD1 (5 bases). From germline, CDR1 is KGHDR and CDR2 SFDVKD. V lost 3 bases, J lost 6 bases, and 16 bases lay in between. The CDR3 loop spans 15 amino acids. CDR3 region: CATSDGAGTGNGYTF. For the CDR3, the DNA is TGTGCCACCAGTGATGGAGCCGGGACGGGGAATGGCTACACCTTC.

The gene calls are TRBV20-1 and TRBJ2-5; the match to TRBD1 covers 11 bases. V was pared by 1 base and J by 4 bases, with 2 bases of the junction left unmatched. The CDR3 contains 14 residues. Germline V gene sequence: CDR1 DFQATT, CDR2 SNEGSKA (reference sequence). The CDR3 nucleotides are TGCAGTGCTAGAGGCGGGACAGGGGGAGAGACCCAGTACTTC. It codes for CSARGGTGGETQYF.

The rearrangement joins TRBV12-3 or TRBV12-4 to TRBJ2-5; 8 bases match TRBD2. The CDR3 loop spans 16 amino acids. Unmatched junction bases numbered 8, after V lost 1 base and J lost 4 bases. In DNA form, the CDR3 reads TGTGCCAGCAGTTTAGAGTCGGCGGGGGGAGGAGAGACCCAGTACTTC. Translated: CASSLESAGGGETQYF.

This clonotype appeared many times. The V call is TRBV4-2, the J call TRBJ1-5; D possibly corresponds to TRBD1 (5 bases). V gave up 0 bases and J gave up 5 bases, with 11 bases separating them. CDR1 is LGHNA, CDR2 YNFKEQ, per germline. This CDR3 is 15 amino acids long. CDR3 DNA sequence: TGTGCCAGCAGCCAAGATTGGGACTACGATCAGCCCCAGCATTTT. Translating it yields CASSQDWDYDQPQHF.

The V gene is TRBV11-3, the J gene TRBJ1-1; D gene ambiguous. CDR1 and CDR2 from the germline V gene are SGHNT and YENEEA. This CDR3 region has 13 residues. Trimming pared 5 bases from V and 0 bases from J, leaving 7 bases between. The CDR3 reads CASSEMLNTEAFF. DNA of the CDR3: TGTGCCAGCAGCGAGATGTTGAACACTGAAGCTTTCTTT.

This clonotype has a count of ten or more. The chain is built from TRBV7-9 and TRBJ2-5; 11 bases are a match to TRBD2. The CDR3 runs to 18 residues. With 6 bases clipped from V and 2 bases from J, the junction kept 14 bases outside the gene matches. Germline V CDR1 and CDR2: SEHNR, FQNEAQ (reference sequence). The CDR3 DNA is TGTGCCAGCAGAGCTAAAACCCCCGGGACTAGCGGACAAGAGACCCAGTACTTC. This translates into CASRAKTPGTSGQETQYF.

This clonotype was picked up a small number of times. CDR3 region: CASSSLVGTEAFF. The CDR3 DNA is TGTGCCAGCAGCTCTCTAGTGGGCACTGAAGCTTTCTTT. The J gene is TRBJ1-1, the V gene TRBV7-9; D remains unclear. V was shortened by 4 bases and J by 4 bases, with 10 bases between the two germline ends. CDR3 size: 13 residues. Germline CDR1 SEHNR, CDR2 FQNEAQ (reference sequence).

This clonotype was seen ten or more times. This rearrangement joins TRBV7-9 to TRBJ1-2, with 7 bases that match TRBD1. Per germline, CDR1 SEHNR and CDR2 FQNEAQ (reference sequence). The CDR3 extends over 15 amino acids. With V trimmed by 0 bases and J by 8 bases, 9 bases remained unmatched. CDR3 loop: CASSLASGGVNGYTF. The DNA for the CDR3 is TGTGCCAGCAGCTTAGCGTCAGGGGGAGTGAACGGCTACACCTTC.

This clonotype was seen at least ten times. The V and J genes are TRBV7-2 and TRBJ2-1, with D possibly called TRBD1 or TRBD2 (6 bases each). The CDR3 contains 15 residues. Trimming removed 2 bases at V and 5 bases at J, with 13 bases between. CDR1 is SGHTA and CDR2 is FQGNSA in the germline V gene. CDR3 in DNA: TGTGCCAGCAGCTTACAAGCGAGGGGGGACAATGAGCAGTTCTTC. Its translation: CASSLQARGDNEQFF.

The CDR3 DNA is TGTGCGCTTTTACGGACAGGGCGCAGCACAGATACGCAGTATTTT. Translated: CALLRTGRSTDTQYF. V is TRBV30 and J is TRBJ2-3; 8 nucleotides line up with TRBD1. The CDR3 spans 15 residues. From germline, CDR1 is GTSNPN and CDR2 SVGIG (reference sequence).

The table lists this clonotype with a few counts. The V gene is TRBV7-2, the J gene TRBJ1-4; 9 bases are a match to TRBD1. Unmatched junction bases numbered 9, after V lost 5 bases and J lost 8 bases. The CDR3 has 15 amino acids. Germline V CDR1 and CDR2: SGHTA, FQGNSA. DNA for the CDR3: TGTGCCAGCAGCCAGGCGTCCGGGACAGGGGAAAAACTGTTTTTT. Protein: CASSQASGTGEKLFF.

The chain has TRBV4-1 and TRBJ1-5; D gene unclear. V dropped 0 bases and J dropped 8 bases, with 11 bases sitting between them. Germline V gene sequence: CDR1 MGHRA, CDR2 YSYEKL. This CDR3 is built from 14 residues. CDR3 loop: CASSQEHLLEPQHF. The CDR3 bases are TGCGCCAGCAGCCAAGAGCATTTACTGGAGCCCCAGCATTTT.